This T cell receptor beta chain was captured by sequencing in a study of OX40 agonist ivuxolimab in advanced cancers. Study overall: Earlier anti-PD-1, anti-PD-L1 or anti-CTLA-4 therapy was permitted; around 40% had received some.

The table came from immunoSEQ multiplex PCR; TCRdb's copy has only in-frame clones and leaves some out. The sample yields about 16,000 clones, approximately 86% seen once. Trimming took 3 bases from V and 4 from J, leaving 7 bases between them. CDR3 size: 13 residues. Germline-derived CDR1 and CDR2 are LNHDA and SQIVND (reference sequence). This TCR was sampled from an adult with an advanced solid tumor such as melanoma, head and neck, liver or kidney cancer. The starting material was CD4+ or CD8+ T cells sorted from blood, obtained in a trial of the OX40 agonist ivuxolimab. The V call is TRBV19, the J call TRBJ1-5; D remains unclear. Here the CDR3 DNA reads TGTGCCAGTAGTATCTCCGGAAATCAGCCCCAGCATTTT. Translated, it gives CASSISGNQPQHF.